The 30 T cell receptor beta chains below come from one sample, sequenced in a study of T cell changes during pregnancy in multiple sclerosis. Some clones are missing from TCRdb's copy, which holds only in-frame ones; the method was immunoSEQ multiplex PCR. This table holds about 100,000 clones, 94% found once. Source: peripheral blood, taken before pregnancy. These receptors came from a female donor with multiple sclerosis, enrolled in a pregnancy study.

The genes are TRBV9 and TRBJ2-3, with TRBD1 identical over 8 bases. In germline, CDR1 is SGDLS, CDR2 YYNGEE. The CDR3 is 16 amino acids. J gave up 3 bases and V 0 bases, and 6 bases lay outside the gene matches. In DNA form, the CDR3 reads TGTGCCAGCAGCGTAGTACCCAGGGGGCAAACAGATACGCAGTATTTT. It encodes CASSVVPRGQTDTQYF.

The gene calls are TRBV14 and TRBJ2-7, with TRBD2 identical over 10 bases. CDR1 SGHDN and CDR2 FVKESK come from the germline V gene. The V and J ends lost 4 bases and 3 bases, in that order; junction bases with no gene match: 3. The CDR3 spans 14 residues. The CDR3 bases are TGTGCCAGCAGCCGTAGCGGGAGGTACTACGAGCAGTACTTC. Translated: CASSRSGRYYEQYF.

The J gene is TRBJ1-2, the V gene TRBV7-9; perhaps TRBD1 as D (6 bases). V was trimmed by 3 bases and J by 8 bases, leaving 16 bases between them. The CDR3 has 14 amino acids. Germline-derived CDR1 and CDR2 are SEHNR and FQNEAQ (reference sequence). CDR3 protein: CASSLGEQGRGYTF. The CDR3 nucleotides are TGTGCCAGCAGCTTGGGAGAACAGGGAAGGGGCTACACCTTC.

The chain combines TRBV10-1 with TRBJ1-2, with TRBD1 matching 11 bases. This CDR3 region has 14 residues. Unmatched junction bases numbered 6, after V lost 10 bases and J lost 2 bases. Germline V gene data show CDR1 as WNHNN and CDR2 as SYGVQD (reference sequence). CDR3 region: CATHGQGANYGYTF. In nucleotides, the CDR3 is TGCGCCACCCATGGACAGGGGGCAAACTATGGCTACACCTTC.

The rearrangement links TRBV7-2 to TRBJ2-7; TRBD2 matches 7 bases. The CDR3 extends over 15 amino acids. After removal of 2 bases from V and 5 bases from J, the junction contained 9 bases not matched to a gene. CDR1 is SGHTA, CDR2 FQGNSA, per germline. The CDR3 sequence: CASSLTRLAFDEQYF. The CDR3 nucleotides are TGTGCCAGCAGCTTAACCCGACTAGCTTTCGACGAGCAGTACTTC.

The gene calls are TRBV19 and TRBJ2-3; 11 bases are a match to TRBD1. Trimming removed 6 bases from V and 5 bases from J; junction bases left unmatched: 7. The germline V gene encodes CDR1 LNHDA and CDR2 SQIVND (reference sequence). CDR3 length: 15 residues. The CDR3 loop reads CASRDRGPSGDTQYF. The CDR3 DNA reads as TGTGCCAGTAGGGACAGGGGGCCCTCAGGAGATACGCAGTATTTT.

The chain combines TRBV19 with TRBJ2-3; D is perhaps TRBD2 (6 bases). This CDR3 is built from 16 residues. V was cut by 3 bases and J by 4 bases, with 17 bases left in between. Germline V lookup: CDR1 LNHDA, CDR2 SQIVND (reference sequence). The CDR3 region has the DNA TGTGCCAGTAGTATGATGCCTCCGCTAGCGTCAGATACGCAGTATTTT. This translates into CASSMMPPLASDTQYF.

The chain recombines TRBV7-8 with TRBJ2-2, with 9 bases identical to TRBD2. Germline CDR1 SGHVS, CDR2 FQNEAQ. Trimming removed 3 bases from V and 2 bases from J; junction bases left unmatched: 13. The CDR3 loop spans 19 amino acids. The chain's CDR3 is CASSFRTPAGGPNTGELFF. The DNA for the CDR3 is TGTGCCAGCAGCTTCCGAACGCCAGCGGGAGGTCCTAACACCGGGGAGCTGTTTTTT. Based on the CDR3 plus reference TRBV7-8 and TRBJ2-2, the full variable domain is GAGVSQSPRYKVAKRGQDVALRCDPISGHVSLFWYQQALGQGPEFLTYFQNEAQLDKSGLPSDRFFAERPEGSVSTLKIQRTQQEDSAVYLCASSFRTPAGGPNTGELFFGEGSRLTVL.

The chain joins TRBV28 to TRBJ1-5; weak D call: TRBD1 (5 bases). CDR3 length: 15 amino acids. Germline V lookup: CDR1 MDHEN, CDR2 SYDVKM. Trimming removed 6 bases at V and 0 bases at J, with 12 bases between. The CDR3 is CASRPGESSNQPQHF. The CDR3 DNA follows: TGTGCCAGCAGACCGGGGGAGAGTAGCAATCAGCCCCAGCATTTT.

In its sample, this clone was seen once. The rearrangement links TRBV13 to TRBJ2-5, with 10 bases matching TRBD2. The germline V gene has CDR1 PRHDT and CDR2 FYEKMQ (reference sequence). This CDR3 has 17 residues. V dropped 4 bases and J dropped 5; count of bases not matched to a gene: 13. CDR3 sequence (DNA): TGTGCCAGCAGCTCCGGGACTAGCGAGTCTATGGGGGAGACCCAGTACTTC. Protein product: CASSSGTSESMGETQYF.

V gene TRBV25-1 combines with J gene TRBJ2-2; 7 nucleotides align to TRBD2. Germline-derived CDR1 and CDR2 are MGHDK and SYGVNS. The CDR3 extends over 14 amino acids. With 7 bases clipped from V and 5 bases from J, the junction kept 7 bases outside the gene matches. DNA for the CDR3: TGTGCCAGCACTGGGGGAGGGACTACCGGGGAGCTGTTTTTT. Residues: CASTGGGTTGELFF.

The rearrangement uses TRBV19 and TRBJ1-2; 10 positions agree with TRBD1. The trim removed 7 bases at V and 3 bases at J, leaving 8 bases unmatched. CDR1 is LNHDA, CDR2 SQIVND, per germline (reference sequence). CDR3 size: 15 residues. CDR3 protein: CASTPPGQGDYGYTF. The CDR3, as DNA: TGTGCCAGTACCCCCCCTGGACAGGGGGACTATGGCTACACCTTC.

The chain employs TRBV6-4 and TRBJ2-1, with TRBD2 as a possible D gene (5 bases). V gave up 2 bases and J gave up 6 bases, with 17 bases separating them. The CDR3 has 16 amino acids. In germline, CDR1 is MRHNA, CDR2 SNTAGT. The CDR3 here is CASSDGSEIGVNEQFF. Here the CDR3 DNA reads TGTGCCAGCAGTGACGGTAGCGAGATAGGAGTCAATGAGCAGTTCTTC.

V is TRBV19 and J is TRBJ2-1; TRBD1 is a possible D gene (6 bases). From germline, CDR1 is LNHDA and CDR2 SQIVND (reference sequence). Trimming shortened V by 5 bases and J by 0 bases, and 14 bases separated the two germline ends. This CDR3 has 16 amino acids. In DNA form, the CDR3 reads TGTGCCAGTAGTTCACAGGGAGAATACTCCTACAATGAGCAGTTCTTC. Its translation is CASSSQGEYSYNEQFF.

The V and J genes are TRBV7-8 and TRBJ2-7; 9 nucleotides align to TRBD1. Germline V CDR1 and CDR2: SGHVS, FQNEAQ. The V and J ends lost 5 bases and 6 bases, in that order; junction bases with no gene match: 8. The CDR3 contains 14 residues. The CDR3, as DNA: TGTGCCAGCAGCATCCGGGACAGGGTCTTCGAGCAGTACTTC. Its translation: CASSIRDRVFEQYF.

This rearrangement joins TRBV19 to TRBJ1-5; no definite D call. Germline lookup yields CDR1 LNHDA and CDR2 SQIVND (reference sequence). The CDR3 is made up of 16 amino acids. Trimming cost V 0 bases and J 4 bases, with 13 bases left between them. CDR3 DNA sequence: TGTGCCAGTAGTATAGATCAGGCGGGGTCTAATCAGCCCCAGCATTTT. Translating gives CASSIDQAGSNQPQHF.

This clone turned up a few times. CDR3 sequence reads: CASSAHRGTEAFF. CDR3 in DNA: TGTGCCAGCAGTGCGCACAGGGGGACTGAAGCTTTCTTT. The V and J genes are TRBV6-5 and TRBJ1-1; TRBD1 agrees at 8 bases. Trimming cost V 5 bases and J 5 bases; bases outside gene matches: 4. This CDR3 has 13 residues. Germline V gene data show CDR1 as MNHEY and CDR2 as SVGAGI.

This chain uses TRBV19 with TRBJ1-2; D is unclear. This CDR3 has 16 amino acids. Germline V lookup: CDR1 LNHDA, CDR2 SQIVND (reference sequence). V was clipped by 1 base and J by 2 bases, with 14 bases between them. The CDR3 loop reads CASSIGTRRWNYGYTF. The DNA of the CDR3 is TGTGCCAGTAGTATAGGAACGCGGAGATGGAACTATGGCTACACCTTC. The full variable domain, completed using reference TRBV19 and TRBJ1-2, is DGGITQSPKYLFRKEGQNVTLSCEQNLNHDAMYWYRQDPGQGLRLIYYSQIVNDFQKGDIAEGYSVSREKKESFPLTVTSAQKNPTAFYLCASSIGTRRWNYGYTFGSGTRLTVV.

J is TRBJ2-7 and V is TRBV4-3, with a possible D match to TRBD2 (6 bases). The CDR3 totals 15 residues. Trimming removed 4 bases at V and 2 bases at J, with 15 bases between. Looked up from germline, CDR1 is LGHNA and CDR2 is YSLEER. CDR3 nucleotide sequence: TGCGCCAGCAGCCGATCGGAGGGTGCGGCCTACGAGCAGTACTTC. Translating it yields CASSRSEGAAYEQYF.

The rearrangement links TRBV9 to TRBJ1-1, with D perhaps matching TRBD1 (5 bases). The CDR3 contains 14 residues. Looked up from germline, CDR1 is SGDLS and CDR2 is YYNGEE. V gave up 0 bases and J gave up 1 base, with 7 bases separating them. CDR3 coding DNA: TGTGCCAGCAGCGTAGCGCAGGGGAACACTGAAGCTTTCTTT. Its translation: CASSVAQGNTEAFF.

This clone turned up a few times. This chain joins TRBV6-1 and TRBJ1-2, with TRBD1 matching 9 bases. The CDR3 loop spans 14 amino acids. Germline loops: CDR1 MNHNS, CDR2 SASEGT. The ends lost 4 bases at V and 2 bases at J; junction bases unmatched: 2. The CDR3 bases are TGTGCCAGCAGTGTAGGACAGGGGAACTATGGCTACACCTTC. This sequence encodes CASSVGQGNYGYTF.

The DNA of the CDR3 is TGCGCCAGCAGCCAAGACGCCGTCAGTATCCTCACAGATACGCAGTATTTT. Translation: CASSQDAVSILTDTQYF. V and J are TRBV4-3 and TRBJ2-3; D call uncertain. The CDR3 has 17 residues. Germline CDR1 is LGHNA and CDR2 is YSLEER. The V end lost 0 bases, the J end lost 2 bases, and 15 bases lay between the germline ends.

The rearrangement links TRBV29-1 to TRBJ1-1, with a weak D call TRBD1 (5 bases). The ends were cut back, 7 bases at V and 2 bases at J, with 14 bases in the middle. CDR1 is SQVTM and CDR2 is ANQGSEA in the germline V gene. There are 13 residues in the CDR3. The CDR3 DNA reads as TGCAGCGCGAACCTGGGGCGAAACACTGAAGCTTTCTTT. It encodes CSANLGRNTEAFF.

CDR3 amino acids: CASSHWRTGGAGIYEQYF. Written as DNA, the CDR3 is TGCGCCAGCAGCCATTGGCGGACAGGGGGCGCGGGTATCTACGAGCAGTACTTC. The chain recombines TRBV5-1 with TRBJ2-7; 11 nucleotides match TRBD1. The CDR3 extends over 18 amino acids. Germline V lookup: CDR1 SGHRS, CDR2 YFSETQ. Germline trimming cut 4 bases from V and 3 bases from J; bases unmatched to any gene: 15.

The chain joins TRBV9 to TRBJ2-1; 9 bases align to TRBD2. The germline V gene encodes CDR1 SGDLS and CDR2 YYNGEE. V lost 0 bases and J lost 0; bases outside the gene matches: 10. The CDR3 runs 19 residues. Here the CDR3 reads CASSVETGLAPSSYNEQFF. CDR3 bases: TGTGCCAGCAGCGTAGAAACCGGACTAGCGCCCAGCTCCTACAATGAGCAGTTCTTC.

This chain joins TRBV7-8 and TRBJ2-7; D gene uncertain. The germline V and J ends were trimmed by 5 bases and 5 bases, with 16 bases remaining between them. CDR3 length: 14 amino acids. From germline, CDR1 is SGHVS and CDR2 FQNEAQ. The CDR3 loop reads CASSTTPLADEQYF. CDR3 DNA sequence: TGTGCCAGCAGCACCACGCCTTTGGCGGACGAGCAGTACTTC.

This clone has only one observation. The chain joins TRBV4-3 to TRBJ1-1, with 7 nucleotides matching TRBD1. Trimming took 4 bases from V and 5 from J; bases not matched to a gene: 13. CDR3 length: 16 amino acids. Per germline, CDR1 LGHNA and CDR2 YSLEER. CDR3 bases: TGCGCCAGCAGCCGCCGCCGAGAGACAGGGAGGACTGAAGCTTTCTTT. Its protein is CASSRRRETGRTEAFF.

In DNA form, the CDR3 reads TGTGCCTGGAGCCTTCAACAGGGGGCTACCCAGCATTTT. Its protein product is CAWSLQQGATQHF. The chain combines TRBV30 with TRBJ1-5; 9 bases align to TRBD1. CDR3 size: 13 residues. The germline V gene encodes CDR1 GTSNPN and CDR2 SVGIG (reference sequence). V lost 3 bases and J lost 11; bases outside the gene matches: 8.

The V and J genes are TRBV7-9 and TRBJ1-3; D perhaps matches TRBD1 (6 bases). V dropped 5 bases and J dropped 0 bases, with 11 bases sitting between them. Germline assignment: CDR1 SEHNR and CDR2 FQNEAQ (reference sequence). The CDR3 runs 15 residues. CDR3 DNA: TGTGCCAGCAGCCAGGACAGTAACTCTGGAAACACCATATATTTT. This encodes CASSQDSNSGNTIYF.

The rearrangement uses TRBV6-6 and TRBJ1-5; the D gene is possibly TRBD1 (6 bases). The CDR3 covers 14 residues. V was trimmed by 6 bases and J by 4 bases, leaving 13 bases between them. CDR1 is MNHNY, CDR2 SVGAGI, per germline (reference sequence). CDR3 region: CASRRGGGNQPQHF. Written as DNA, the CDR3 is TGTGCCAGCAGAAGAGGGGGGGGAAATCAGCCCCAGCATTTT.